This TCR beta chain was retrieved from a study of tumour-infiltrating T cells in Burkitt lymphoma. For the study at large: Survival, overall and progression-free, tracked with productive clonality.

Profiling relied on immunoSEQ multiplex PCR, and the TCRdb table lists in-frame clones only, not all of them. The table lists over 4,000 clones, around 25% of them singletons. V shed 5 bases and J 6 bases; nucleotides not matched to a gene: 9. Germline CDR1 reads SGHTA; CDR2 reads FQGNSA. The CDR3 contains 15 residues. This receptor was taken from a human donor with diffuse large B-cell lymphoma. Sequenced input: tumor tissue. The chain employs TRBV7-2 and TRBJ2-2; 7 nucleotides line up with TRBD2. DNA of the CDR3: TGTGCCAGCAGCGAGAAGCGGGAACGATCCGGGGAGCTGTTTTTT. The encoded protein is CASSEKRERSGELFF.